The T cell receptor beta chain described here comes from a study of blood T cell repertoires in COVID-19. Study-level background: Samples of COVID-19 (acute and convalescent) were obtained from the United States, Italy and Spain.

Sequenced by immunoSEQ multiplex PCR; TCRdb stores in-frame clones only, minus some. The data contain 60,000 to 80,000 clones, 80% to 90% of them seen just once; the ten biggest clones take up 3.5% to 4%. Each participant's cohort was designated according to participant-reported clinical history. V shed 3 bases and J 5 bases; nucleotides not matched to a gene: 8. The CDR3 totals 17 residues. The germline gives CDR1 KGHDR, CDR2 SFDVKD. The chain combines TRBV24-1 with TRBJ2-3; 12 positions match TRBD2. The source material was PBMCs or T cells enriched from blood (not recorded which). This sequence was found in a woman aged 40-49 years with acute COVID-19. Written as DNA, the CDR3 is TGTGCCACCAGTGATCCCCTAGCGGGAGGGCAGGGAGATACGCAGTATTTT. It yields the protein CATSDPLAGGQGDTQYF.